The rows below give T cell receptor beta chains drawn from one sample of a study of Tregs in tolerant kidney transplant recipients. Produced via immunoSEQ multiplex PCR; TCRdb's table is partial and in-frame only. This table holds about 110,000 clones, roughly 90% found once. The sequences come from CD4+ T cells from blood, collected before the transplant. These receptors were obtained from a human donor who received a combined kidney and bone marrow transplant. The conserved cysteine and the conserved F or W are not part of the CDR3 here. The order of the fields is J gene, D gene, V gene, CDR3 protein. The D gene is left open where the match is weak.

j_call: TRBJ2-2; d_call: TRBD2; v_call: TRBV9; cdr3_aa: ASSALAVNTGELF
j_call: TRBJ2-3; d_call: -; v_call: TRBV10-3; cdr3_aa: AIRGAVTDTQY
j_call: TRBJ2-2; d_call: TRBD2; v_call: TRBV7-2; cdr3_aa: ASSGEGTGELF
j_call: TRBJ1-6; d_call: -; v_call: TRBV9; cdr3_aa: ASSLTGSPLH
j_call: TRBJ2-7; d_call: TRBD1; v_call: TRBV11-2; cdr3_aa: ASSLVYFRQGAENEQY
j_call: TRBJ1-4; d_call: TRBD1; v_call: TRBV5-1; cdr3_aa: ASRSRTGGLEKLF
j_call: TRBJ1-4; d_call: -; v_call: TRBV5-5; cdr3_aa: ASSLAGKNEKLF
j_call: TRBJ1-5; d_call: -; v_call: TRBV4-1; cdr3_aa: ASSQDRTADQPQH
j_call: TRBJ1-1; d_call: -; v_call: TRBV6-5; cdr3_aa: ASSESAEAF
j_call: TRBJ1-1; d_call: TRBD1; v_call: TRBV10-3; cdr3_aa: AISEKGQGASEAF
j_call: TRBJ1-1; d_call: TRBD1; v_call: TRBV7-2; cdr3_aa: ASSPYRGGRTEAF
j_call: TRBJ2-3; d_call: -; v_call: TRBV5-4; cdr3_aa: ASSLPGVTQY
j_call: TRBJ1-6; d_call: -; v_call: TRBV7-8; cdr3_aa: ASSLETGLRNSPLH
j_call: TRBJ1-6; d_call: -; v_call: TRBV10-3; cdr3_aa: AISEGGKPGSPLH
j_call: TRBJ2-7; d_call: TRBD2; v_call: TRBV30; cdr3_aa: AWGELAVTYEQY
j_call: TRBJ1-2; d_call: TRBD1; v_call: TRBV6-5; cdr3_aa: ASSYLGQGANYGYT
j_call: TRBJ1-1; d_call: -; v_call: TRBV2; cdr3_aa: ASSVSLNTEAF
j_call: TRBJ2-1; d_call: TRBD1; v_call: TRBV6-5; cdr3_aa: ASRGTGKINEQF
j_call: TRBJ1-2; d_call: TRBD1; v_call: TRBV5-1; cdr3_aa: ASSFPPGQGDFGYT
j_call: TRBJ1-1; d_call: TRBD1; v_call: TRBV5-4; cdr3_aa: ASSPRTGSMNTEAF
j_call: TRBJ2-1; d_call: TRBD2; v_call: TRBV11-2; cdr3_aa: ASSLGTSPRHEQF
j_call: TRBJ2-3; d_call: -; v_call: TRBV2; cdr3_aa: ASRVARGGDTQY
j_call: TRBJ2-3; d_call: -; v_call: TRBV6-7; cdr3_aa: ASSYSSTPPDTQY
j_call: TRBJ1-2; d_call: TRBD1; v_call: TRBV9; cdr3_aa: ASSVPGQGGKGYT
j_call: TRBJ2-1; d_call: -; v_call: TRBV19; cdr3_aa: ASLGAASSYNEQF
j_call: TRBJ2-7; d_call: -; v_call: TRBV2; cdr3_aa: ASSEAYRDEQY
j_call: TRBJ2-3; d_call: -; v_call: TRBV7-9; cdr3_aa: ASSLSGPLSTDTQY
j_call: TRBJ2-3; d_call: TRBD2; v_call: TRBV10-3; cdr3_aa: AISEAGGGKDTQY
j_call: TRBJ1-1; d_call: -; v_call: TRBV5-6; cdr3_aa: ASSLVGRAWTEAF
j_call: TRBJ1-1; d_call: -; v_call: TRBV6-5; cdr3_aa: ASSYRGTGNTEAF
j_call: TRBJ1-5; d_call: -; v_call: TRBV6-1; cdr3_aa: ASSMSNQPQH
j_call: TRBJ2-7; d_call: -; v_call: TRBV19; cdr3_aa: ASSQRENSYEQY
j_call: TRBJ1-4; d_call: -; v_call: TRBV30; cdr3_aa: AGNRVVGGEKLF
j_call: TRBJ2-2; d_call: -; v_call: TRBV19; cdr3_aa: ASSIGKGTKNTGELF
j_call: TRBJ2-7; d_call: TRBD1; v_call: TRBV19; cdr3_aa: ASSSPGQGAYEQY
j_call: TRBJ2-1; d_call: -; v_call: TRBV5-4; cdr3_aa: ASSLFGFNYNEQF
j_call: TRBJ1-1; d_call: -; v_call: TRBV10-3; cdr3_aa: AIRATGAMNTEAF
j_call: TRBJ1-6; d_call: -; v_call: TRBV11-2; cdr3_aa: ASSLSGGFPNSPLH
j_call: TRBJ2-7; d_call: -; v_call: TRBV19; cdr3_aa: ASRDRFSYEQY
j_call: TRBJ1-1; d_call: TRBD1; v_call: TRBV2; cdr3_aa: ASSGDRTNTEAF
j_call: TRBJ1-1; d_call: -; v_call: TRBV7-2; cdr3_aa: ASSPVLNTEAF
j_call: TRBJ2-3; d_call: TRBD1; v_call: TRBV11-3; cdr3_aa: ASSLQGQGAGDTQY
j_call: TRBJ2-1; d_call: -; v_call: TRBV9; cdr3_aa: ASSVPPLGYNEQF
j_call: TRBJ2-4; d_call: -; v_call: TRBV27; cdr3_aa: ARPEGEWAPVAKNIQY
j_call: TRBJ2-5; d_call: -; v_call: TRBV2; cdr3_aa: ASSEQPRETQY
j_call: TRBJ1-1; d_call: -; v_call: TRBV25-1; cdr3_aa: ASSPSSGMNTEAF
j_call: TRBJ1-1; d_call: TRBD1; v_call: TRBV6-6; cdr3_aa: ASSYSDRQNTEAF
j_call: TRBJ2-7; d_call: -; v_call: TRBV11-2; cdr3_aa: ASSLDRIAYEQY
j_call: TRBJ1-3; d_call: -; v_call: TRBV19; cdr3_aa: ASSNGARGEFGNTIY
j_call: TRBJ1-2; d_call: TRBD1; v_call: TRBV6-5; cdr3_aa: ASSTGVGYT
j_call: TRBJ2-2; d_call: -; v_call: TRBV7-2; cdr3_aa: ASSLAPRGTGELF
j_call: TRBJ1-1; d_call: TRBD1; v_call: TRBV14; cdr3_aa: ASSRGQGNGNTEAF
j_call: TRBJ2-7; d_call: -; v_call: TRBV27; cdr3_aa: ASSLSSGPTHSYEQY
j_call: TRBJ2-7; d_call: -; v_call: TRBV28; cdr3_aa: ASSPPGSKRYEQY